This T cell receptor (beta chain) was recovered during a study of blood T cell repertoires in COVID-19. At the level of the study: Collection of acute and convalescent COVID-19 samples took place in the United States, Italy and Spain. The cDNA or gDNA used as material had been derived from T cells, B-cell-depleted T cells, or PBMCs.

V was clipped by 5 bases and J by 4 bases, with 14 bases between them. Germline CDR1 and CDR2: LNHDA and SQIVND (reference sequence). This CDR3 has 14 amino acids. In the study's own analysis: The assay estimated nucleated cells by amplifying reference gene primers. Profiling relied on immunoSEQ multiplex PCR, and the TCRdb table lists in-frame clones only, not all of them. D and trimming were read from the DNA, whereas the V and J calls and clone size are those reported in that table. The sample yields about 120,000 clones, roughly nine tenths seen once. Sequences were obtained from peripheral blood. The sequence was obtained from a human donor with active COVID-19. The donor label of this sample is uncertain. The J gene is TRBJ1-2, the V gene TRBV19, with TRBD1 as a possible D gene (6 bases). CDR3 residues: CASSLEPDSYGYTF. As DNA, the CDR3 is TGTGCCAGTAGTCTCGAACCGGACAGCTATGGCTACACCTTC.